This T cell receptor (beta chain) derives from a study of T cells after somatic rescue of genetic block. There are 14 residues in the CDR3. Germline V lookup: CDR1 LGHNT, CDR2 FRNRAP. V lost 1 base to trimming and J lost 4 bases, with 10 bases between them. The table came from immunoSEQ multiplex PCR; TCRdb's copy has only in-frame clones and leaves some out. The sample includes 65,000 to 70,000 clones, around 90% of them seen just once. Source material: peripheral blood mononuclear cells (PBMCs). This TCR was sampled from a man aged 40-55 years. V is TRBV12-5 and J is TRBJ1-2; the D gene is possibly TRBD1 (6 bases). The CDR3 DNA follows: TGTGCTAGTGGTTTGGCCTTACAGGGCTATGGCTACACCTTC. Translated, it gives CASGLALQGYGYTF.